This T cell receptor (beta chain) was captured in a study of blood T cell repertoires in COVID-19 (dated by TCRdb to about 2020). About the investigation overall: Samples covering the acute and convalescent phases of COVID-19 were provided by collaborators in the United States, Italy and Spain. The material from the prospective study consisted of cDNA or gDNA derived from T cells, B-cell-depleted T cells, or PBMCs. Subjects who had been exposed to COVID-19, were actively infected with it, or had recovered from it provided the deeply sampled blood TCRbeta repertoires that made up the dataset. The repertoires were released in a freely available public database meant as a resource for research on the immune response to SARS-CoV-2. Samples came from the ongoing ImmuneRACE study (first 160 participants) plus 1,254 subjects from 6 global collaborators. A de-identified subject ID, COVID-19 status, age in years and sex were almost always included in the sample metadata. Where available, HLA class I and class II types were obtained from metadata supplied by the sample provider rather than from assay-based typing. General findings and caveats noted by the study authors: Clinical and demographic metadata were provided uncurated, with the amount varying by source and participant.

Worth noting for this clone: Its antigen is unknown. No much larger clone is present one base from it, and per-base qualities are unavailable.

Enrolling through a virtual design, the prospective study's participants ranged in age from roughly 18 to 95 years and lived across 24 United States geographic areas. Cohort assignment in the prospective study relied on participant-reported clinical history from a screening survey and a study questionnaire. Recovered participants in ImmuneRACE Cohort 3 were defined by two consecutive negative NP/OP PCR tests, clearance by a healthcare professional, or resolution of symptoms. Mobile phlebotomists in the prospective study collected whole blood, serum and a nasopharyngeal or oropharyngeal swab from every participant. Over a roughly 2-month period, participants in the prospective study had the option of providing additional blood draws and questionnaires. Prospective study blood samples were shipped either frozen or at room temperature before DNA extraction. TCRbeta CDR3 regions were amplified from genomic DNA by means of the immunoSEQ Assay, a bias-controlled multiplex PCR. Regarding the original processing steps: Within the assay, amplification of reference gene primers was used to estimate how many nucleated cells each sample contained. To quantify the absolute abundance of each unique TCRbeta CDR3 rearrangement, sequence reads were collapsed and filtered. For each sample, productive Simpson clonality was calculated by taking the square root of Simpson's diversity index across productive rearrangements. What TCRdb holds here is the immuneACCESS table cut down to in-frame rearrangements. Part of the clones is not present; checked against another copy, under half of the missing clones reflect an unresolved V gene, and the others are unexplained. V and J calls and clone size are those listed in that table; D and trimming were worked out from the DNA. The sample table shows hundreds of thousands of clones, and approximately 90% are seen once. The top ten hold under 5% of the sample.

V is cut by 2 bases and J by 0 bases, and the space between the germline ends is 8 bases. From the cysteine through the phenylalanine, the CDR3 covers 16 amino acids. CDR3 DNA is the only sequence kept; it has 48 bases, read in frame from the first base. CDR1 MNHNS and CDR2 SASEGT are derived from the germline V gene. The chain couples TRBV6-1 to TRBJ1-6, with the D segment identity uncertain. This TCR was recovered from a woman in her thirties who had recovered from COVID-19. Sequences were obtained from PBMCs or T cells enriched from blood (not recorded which). The bases are TGTGCCAGCAGTGAAAGCTCGTCCTCCTATAATTCACCCCTCCACTTT. It codes for CASSESSSSYNSPLHF.